This T cell receptor (beta chain) was retrieved from a study of T cells after yellow fever vaccination. At the level of the study: Any fraction with a low cell number was prepared using SMART-Seq v4 Ultra Low Input.

This clonotype was detected only a few times. Its matching antigen is unknown. MiXCR, run by TCRdb on the 5' RACE reads, gives a single entry per CDR3 protein. The sample includes about 170,000 distinct CDR3 sequences, approximately 6.2% of them seen just once. The V end lost 10 bases, the J end lost 2 bases, and 12 bases lay between the germline ends. The germline V gene has CDR1 SEHNR and CDR2 FQNEAQ (reference sequence). The CDR3 runs 13 residues. The study's findings and limits: It was the secondary response that reached its peak faster, day 5 versus 15, but it was weaker.

The J gene is TRBJ1-3, the V gene TRBV7-9, with D possibly matching TRBD1 (5 bases). Sequenced here: CD4+ T cells sorted from PBMCs, sampled on the day of the first yellow fever vaccination. The TCR comes from a man younger than 30 who received the YFV17D yellow fever vaccine. CDR3: CANRGVAGNTIYF. The CDR3 nucleotides are TGTGCCAACCGGGGGGTAGCTGGAAACACCATATATTTT.